The 9 T cell receptor beta chains below come from one sample, sequenced in a study of blood T cell repertoires in COVID-19. Sequenced by immunoSEQ multiplex PCR; TCRdb stores in-frame clones only, minus some. In the table there are over 250,000 clones, 75% to 90% of which are singletons. Sequenced input: PBMCs or T cells enriched from blood (not recorded which). These receptors came from a woman younger than 30 who had recovered from COVID-19.

V gene TRBV20-1 combines with J gene TRBJ1-5; no clear D. CDR1 and CDR2 from the germline V gene are DFQATT and SNEGSKA (reference sequence). The CDR3 consists of 13 residues. Trimming cost V 3 bases and J 6 bases, with 12 bases left between them. The CDR3 is CSASRTARQPQHF. CDR3 DNA: TGCAGTGCTAGTCGCACAGCACGTCAGCCCCAGCATTTT.

The chain is built from TRBV19 and TRBJ2-5, with 7 bases fitting TRBD2. This CDR3 contains 17 residues. With 5 bases clipped from V and 7 bases from J, the junction kept 19 bases outside the gene matches. Germline CDR1 is LNHDA and CDR2 is SQIVND (reference sequence). This chain's CDR3 is CASSSPGLQSSPGTQYF. CDR3 DNA: TGTGCCAGTAGTTCTCCGGGACTACAGAGTTCCCCAGGGACCCAGTACTTC.

This clone appeared once. The chain joins TRBV18 to TRBJ2-7; D not resolved. The CDR3 has 13 residues. The V end lost 0 bases, the J end lost 5 bases, and 8 bases lay between the germline ends. Germline loops: CDR1 KGHSH, CDR2 LQKENI. The DNA for the CDR3 is TGTGCCAGCTCACCACCAGCTGTGGACGAGCAGTACTTC. Translating gives CASSPPAVDEQYF.

As concerns this clone: Distinct nucleotide sequences in the sample also encode this CDR3. V is TRBV9 and J is TRBJ2-1; 8 bases match TRBD1. Germline values: CDR1 SGDLS, CDR2 YYNGEE. V lost 0 bases, J lost 1 base, and 0 bases stayed unmatched. CDR3 length equals 15 residues. The CDR3 spells CASSVGTGSYNEQFF. Here the CDR3 DNA reads TGTGCCAGCAGCGTAGGGACAGGGTCCTACAATGAGCAGTTCTTC.

The V call is TRBV5-1, the J call TRBJ2-3; maybe TRBD2 (6 bases). Between the trimmed V and J ends, which lost 3 bases and 6 bases, there was a span of 20 bases. Per the germline V gene, CDR1 is SGHRS and CDR2 is YFSETQ. The CDR3 length is 16 residues. In nucleotides, the CDR3 is TGCGCCAGCAGCTCGGGACTGAACTTGCTCGGTGATACGCAGTATTTT. Its protein is CASSSGLNLLGDTQYF.

This clone was detected a few times. The J gene is TRBJ1-2, the V gene TRBV3-1 (or the pseudogene TRBV3-2); no clear D. Germline loops: CDR1 LGHDT, CDR2 YNNKEL (reference sequence). The CDR3 loop spans 16 amino acids. Trimming shortened V by 0 bases and J by 0 bases, and 11 bases separated the two germline ends. The CDR3: CASSQDRRVANYGYTF. The CDR3 DNA reads TGTGCCAGCAGCCAAGATCGACGGGTAGCTAACTATGGCTACACCTTC.

V gene TRBV7-2 combines with J gene TRBJ2-1; D gene unclear. Germline V lookup: CDR1 SGHTA, CDR2 FQGNSA. Deletions cut 0 bases from V and 6 bases from J, with 9 bases between. This CDR3 is 14 amino acids long. The CDR3: CASSLASSSNEQFF. CDR3 coding DNA: TGTGCCAGCAGCTTAGCCAGTTCGTCCAATGAGCAGTTCTTC.

The rearrangement joins TRBV12-3 or TRBV12-4 to TRBJ2-7; 7 bases agree with TRBD1. CDR3 length equals 12 residues. J gave up 2 bases and V 6 bases, and 1 base lay outside the gene matches. The CDR3 region is CASRTGAYEQYF. The CDR3 DNA reads as TGTGCCAGCAGAACAGGGGCCTACGAGCAGTACTTC.

This clone was observed a few times. The V and J genes are TRBV11-2 and TRBJ1-2, with D unclear. The CDR3 loop spans 15 amino acids. V was trimmed by 0 bases and J by 2 bases, leaving 10 bases between them. The V gene's germline CDR1 is SGHAT and CDR2 FQNNGV. The CDR3 coding sequence is TGTGCCAGCAGCTTAGATCGTGGAGAGAACTATGGCTACACCTTC. Translated, it gives CASSLDRGENYGYTF.